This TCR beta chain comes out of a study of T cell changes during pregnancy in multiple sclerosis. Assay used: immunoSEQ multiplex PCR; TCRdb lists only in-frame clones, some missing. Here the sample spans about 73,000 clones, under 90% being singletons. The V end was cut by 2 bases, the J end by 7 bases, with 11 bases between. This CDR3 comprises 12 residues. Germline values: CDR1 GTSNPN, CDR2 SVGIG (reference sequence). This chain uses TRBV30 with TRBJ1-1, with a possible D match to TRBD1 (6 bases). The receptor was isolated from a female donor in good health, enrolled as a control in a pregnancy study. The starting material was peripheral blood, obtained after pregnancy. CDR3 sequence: CAWSINRDEAFF. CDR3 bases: TGTGCCTGGAGTATCAACAGGGATGAAGCTTTCTTT.